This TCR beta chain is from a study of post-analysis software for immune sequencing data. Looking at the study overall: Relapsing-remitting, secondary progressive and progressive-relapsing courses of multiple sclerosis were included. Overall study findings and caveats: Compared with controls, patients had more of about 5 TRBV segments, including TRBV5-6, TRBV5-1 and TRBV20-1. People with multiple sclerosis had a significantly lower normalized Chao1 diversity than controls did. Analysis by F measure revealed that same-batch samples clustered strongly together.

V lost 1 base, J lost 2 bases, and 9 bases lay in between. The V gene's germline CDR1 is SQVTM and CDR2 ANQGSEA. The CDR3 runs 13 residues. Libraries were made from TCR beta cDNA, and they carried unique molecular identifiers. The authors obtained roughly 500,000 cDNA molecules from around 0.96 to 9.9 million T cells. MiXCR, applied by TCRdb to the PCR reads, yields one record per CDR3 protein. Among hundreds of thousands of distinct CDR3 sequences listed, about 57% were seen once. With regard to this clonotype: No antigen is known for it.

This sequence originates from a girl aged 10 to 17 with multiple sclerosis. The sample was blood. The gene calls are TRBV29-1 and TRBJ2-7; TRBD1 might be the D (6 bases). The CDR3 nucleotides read TGCAGCGTTGAAGGGGGGCGTCCCTACGAGCAGTACTTC. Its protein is CSVEGGRPYEQYF.